These 2 T cell receptor beta chains came from one sample sequenced in a study of cytomegalovirus exposure and HLA in healthy donors. The PCR made use of 60 Vbeta and 13 Jbeta primers. Some clones are missing from TCRdb's copy, which holds only in-frame ones; the method was immunoSEQ multiplex PCR. The table lists some 170,000 clones, about four fifths of them singletons. Sequencing input: PBMCs. The receptors shown here come from a man aged 50-60 years in good health and CMV-seropositive.

The V gene is TRBV5-1, the J gene TRBJ1-1, with TRBD1 as a possible D gene (5 bases). Germline-derived CDR1 and CDR2 are SGHRS and YFSETQ. The CDR3 extends over 13 amino acids. V was clipped by 6 bases and J by 2 bases, with 11 bases between them. CDR3 in amino acids: CASKETDNTEAFF. The DNA for the CDR3 is TGCGCCAGCAAAGAGACAGATAACACTGAAGCTTTCTTT.

The V and J genes are TRBV7-9 and TRBJ1-6; the D is unclear. CDR3 length: 14 amino acids. Germline assignment: CDR1 SEHNR and CDR2 FQNEAQ (reference sequence). Trimming cost V 1 base and J 6 bases, with 7 bases left between them. The CDR3 DNA reads as TGTGCCAGCAGCTTAGTACAGCCTAATTCACCCCTCCACTTT. Amino acid sequence: CASSLVQPNSPLHF.